The sequence of this TCR beta chain was determined in a study of cytomegalovirus exposure and HLA in healthy donors. For the study at large: When over 300 donors were genotyped, roughly 82% of them were found to fall in the Caucasian-associated ancestry cluster.

Study findings and constraints: In a later analysis, TCR beta V- and J-gene trimming showed a link to a missense DCLRE1C variant.

A single count supports this clone. Its matching antigen is unknown. The PCR was carried out with 60 Vbeta primers and 13 Jbeta primers. Assay: immunoSEQ multiplex PCR; the TCRdb copy retains only in-frame clones and omits some. The sample lists 100,000 to 150,000 clones; under 85% were seen once. The CDR3 is made up of 14 amino acids. Germline-derived CDR1 and CDR2 are SGHRS and YFSETQ. Trimming stripped 1 base from V and 1 base from J, with 8 bases between. This rearrangement joins TRBV5-1 to TRBJ2-5; D is perhaps TRBD1 (5 bases). The sample was PBMCs. The clonotype originates from a male donor in good health and CMV-seropositive. CDR3 coding DNA: TGCGCCAGCAGCTTGCGACAGCCCCAAGAGACCCAGTACTTC. Residues: CASSLRQPQETQYF.